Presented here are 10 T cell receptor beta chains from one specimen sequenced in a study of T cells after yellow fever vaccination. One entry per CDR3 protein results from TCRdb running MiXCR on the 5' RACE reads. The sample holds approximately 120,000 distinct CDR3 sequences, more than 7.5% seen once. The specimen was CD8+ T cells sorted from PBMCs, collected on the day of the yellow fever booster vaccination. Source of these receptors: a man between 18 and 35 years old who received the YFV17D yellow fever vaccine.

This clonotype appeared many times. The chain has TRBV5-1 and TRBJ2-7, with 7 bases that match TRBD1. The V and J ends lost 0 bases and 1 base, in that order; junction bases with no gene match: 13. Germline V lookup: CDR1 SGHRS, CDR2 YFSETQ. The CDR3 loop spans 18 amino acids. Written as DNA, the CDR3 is TGCGCCAGCAGCTTGGCCGGGTTGGGTCAGGGGGATTCCTACGAGCAGTACTTC. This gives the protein CASSLAGLGQGDSYEQYF.

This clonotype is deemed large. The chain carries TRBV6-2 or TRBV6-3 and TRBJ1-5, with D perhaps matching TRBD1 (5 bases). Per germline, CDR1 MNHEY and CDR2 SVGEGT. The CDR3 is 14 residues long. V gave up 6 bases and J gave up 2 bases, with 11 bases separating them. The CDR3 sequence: CASRSLQGNQPQHF. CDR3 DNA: TGTGCCAGCAGATCACTACAGGGCAATCAGCCCCAGCATTTT.

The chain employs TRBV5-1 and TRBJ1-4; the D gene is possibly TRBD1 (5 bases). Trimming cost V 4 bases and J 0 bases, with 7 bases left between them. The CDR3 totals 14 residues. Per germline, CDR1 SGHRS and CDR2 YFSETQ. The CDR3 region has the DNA TGCGCCAGCAGCCCGACAGCAACTAATGAAAAACTGTTTTTT. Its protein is CASSPTATNEKLFF.

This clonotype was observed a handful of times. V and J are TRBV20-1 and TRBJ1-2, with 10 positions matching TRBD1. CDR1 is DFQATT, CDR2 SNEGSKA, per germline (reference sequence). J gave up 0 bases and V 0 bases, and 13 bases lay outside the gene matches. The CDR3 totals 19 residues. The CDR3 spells CSARDFRGTGVTSNYGYTF. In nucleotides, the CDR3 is TGCAGTGCTAGAGATTTTCGAGGGACAGGGGTAACTTCTAACTATGGCTACACCTTC.

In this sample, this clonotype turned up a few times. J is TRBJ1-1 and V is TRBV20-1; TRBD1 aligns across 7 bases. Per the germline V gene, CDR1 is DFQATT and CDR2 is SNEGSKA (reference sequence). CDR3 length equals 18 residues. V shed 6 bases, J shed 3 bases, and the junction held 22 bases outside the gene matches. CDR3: CSAGPVEGAVLDYTEAFF. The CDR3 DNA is TGCAGTGCCGGACCGGTCGAGGGGGCAGTTTTGGATTACACTGAAGCTTTCTTT.

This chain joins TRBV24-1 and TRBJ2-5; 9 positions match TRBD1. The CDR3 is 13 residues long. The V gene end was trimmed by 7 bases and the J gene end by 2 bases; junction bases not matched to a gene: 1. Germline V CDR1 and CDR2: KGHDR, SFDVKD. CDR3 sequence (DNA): TGTGCCACCAGGGACAGGGGACAAGAGACCCAGTACTTC. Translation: CATRDRGQETQYF.

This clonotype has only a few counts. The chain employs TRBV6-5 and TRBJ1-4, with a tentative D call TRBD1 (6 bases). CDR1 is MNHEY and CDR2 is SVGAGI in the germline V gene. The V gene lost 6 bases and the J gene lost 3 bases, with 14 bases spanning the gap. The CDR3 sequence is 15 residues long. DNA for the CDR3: TGTGCCAGCAGGCCTGGACAGCTCTCTAATGAAAAACTGTTTTTT. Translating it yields CASRPGQLSNEKLFF.

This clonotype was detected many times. The CDR3 sequence is CSASLPDPETQYF. The CDR3 DNA sequence: TGCAGTGCTAGTCTTCCAGATCCGGAGACCCAGTACTTC. The chain joins TRBV20-1 to TRBJ2-5, with D unclear. CDR1 and CDR2 from the germline V gene are DFQATT and SNEGSKA (reference sequence). CDR3 length: 13 amino acids. V lost 3 bases, J lost 5 bases, and 13 bases lay in between.

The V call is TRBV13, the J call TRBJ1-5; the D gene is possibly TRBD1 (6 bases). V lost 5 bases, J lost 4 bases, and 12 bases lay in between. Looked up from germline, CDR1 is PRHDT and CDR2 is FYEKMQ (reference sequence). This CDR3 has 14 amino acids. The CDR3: CASSIKGGNQPQHF. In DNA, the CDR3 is TGTGCCAGCAGCATAAAGGGGGGGAATCAGCCCCAGCATTTT. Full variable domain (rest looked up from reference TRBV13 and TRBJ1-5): AAGVIQSPRHLIKEKRETATLKCYPIPRHDTVYWYQQGPGQDPQFLISFYEKMQSDKGSIPDRFSAQQFSDYHSELNMSSLELGDSALYFCASSIKGGNQPQHFGDGTRLSIL.

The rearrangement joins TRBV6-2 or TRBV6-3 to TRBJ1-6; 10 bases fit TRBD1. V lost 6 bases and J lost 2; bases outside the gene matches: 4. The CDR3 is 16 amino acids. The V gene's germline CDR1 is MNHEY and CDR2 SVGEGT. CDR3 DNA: TGTGCCAGCAGGGGACAGGGGTCCCCCTATAATTCACCCCTCCACTTT. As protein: CASRGQGSPYNSPLHF.